The source of this T cell receptor (beta chain) is a study of blood T cell repertoires in COVID-19. Background on the study: T cells, B-cell-depleted T cells, or PBMCs supplied cDNA or gDNA.

Germline V gene sequence: CDR1 SGDLS, CDR2 YYNGEE. Germline trimming cut 3 bases from V and 7 bases from J; bases unmatched to any gene: 4. The CDR3 sequence is 14 residues long. Here immunoSEQ multiplex PCR was the method, and the copy in TCRdb shows in-frame clones only, minus some. This sample has 65,000 to 90,000 clones, with 75% to 85% found just once. The clonotype comes from an elderly woman with acute or convalescent COVID-19. This chain links TRBV9 with TRBJ1-4; 9 bases are a match to TRBD1. The sample was peripheral blood. The CDR3 DNA sequence: TGTGCCAGCAGCGAACAGGGGGCTGGTGAAAAACTGTTTTTT. Protein sequence: CASSEQGAGEKLFF.